This T cell receptor beta chain appears in the sequencing data of a study of cytomegalovirus exposure and HLA in healthy donors. Study-wide context: In a previous analysis, some 120 million unique TCR beta sequences were found from some 180 million T cells.

The PCR was carried out with 60 Vbeta primers and 13 Jbeta primers. Method: immunoSEQ multiplex PCR; TCRdb's copy keeps in-frame clones and lacks some. This table holds approximately 190,000 clones, 65% to 85% found once. Comments on this clone: Antigen specificity is unknown.

General study results and limits: Roughly even sequencing depth across donors was the assumption behind the presence/absence analyses. The classifier, whose performance was assessed in both the original and validation cohorts, reportedly diagnosed cytomegalovirus status with high specificity and sensitivity. According to an earlier analysis, most TCR beta V segments yielded productive rearrangements about 87% or about 30% of the time.

The sample taken for sequencing was PBMCs. The TCR comes from a man in his fifties in good health and CMV-seronegative.

DNA of the CDR3: TGTGCCAGTAGTTCACAGGGTTGGGCTGAAGCTTTCTTT. Translation gives CASSSQGWAEAFF. The chain couples TRBV19 to TRBJ1-1, with D perhaps TRBD1 (6 bases). With 5 bases removed from V and 6 bases from J, the gap between germline ends came to 13 bases. Germline V lookup: CDR1 LNHDA, CDR2 SQIVND (reference sequence). The CDR3 totals 13 residues.